Listed below are T cell receptor beta chains from one sample, sequenced in a study of beta chain features in type 1 diabetes. Sequenced by immunoSEQ multiplex PCR; TCRdb stores in-frame clones only, minus some. The repertoire has roughly 700,000 clones, 13% of them found once; the top ten carry about 0.02%. The sequenced sample was naive CD4+ T cells from blood. Receptors originate from a man between 18 and 29 years old with type 1 diabetes. The CDR3 runs from the conserved cysteine through the conserved F or W. Each record gives: D gene, clone size, J gene, V gene, CDR3 DNA, CDR3 protein. The D gene is left open where the match is weak. For some rows the clone size is stated as once, few or many, or as a class when expanded; others skip it.

d_call: TRBD1
clone_size: few
j_call: TRBJ2-1
v_call: TRBV7-7
cdr3_nt: TGTGCCAGCAGCCACTCGACAGGGACCGATGAGCAGTTCTTC
cdr3_aa: CASSHSTGTDEQFF

d_call: NA
clone_size: few
j_call: TRBJ2-5
v_call: TRBV19
cdr3_nt: TGTGCCAGTAGTTCCCCGACTAGGGGTGTAGAGACCCAGTACTTC
cdr3_aa: CASSSPTRGVETQYF

d_call: TRBD2
clone_size: few
j_call: TRBJ2-1
v_call: TRBV7-9
cdr3_nt: TGTGCCAGCAGCCCGACGGGGGGTACCTTTAGGGATGAGCAGTTCTTC
cdr3_aa: CASSPTGGTFRDEQFF

d_call: NA
clone_size: NA
j_call: TRBJ1-1
v_call: TRBV19
cdr3_nt: TGTGCCAGTACCCGGGACGGGGAAATGAACACTGAAGCTTTCTTT
cdr3_aa: CASTRDGEMNTEAFF

d_call: NA
clone_size: few
j_call: TRBJ2-1
v_call: TRBV4-1
cdr3_nt: TGCGCCAGCAGCCACCGTACCCACAATGAGCAGTTCTTC
cdr3_aa: CASSHRTHNEQFF

d_call: NA
clone_size: few
j_call: TRBJ2-2
v_call: TRBV2
cdr3_nt: TGTGCCAGCAGCCCTGAGCGGGTTTCCACCGGGGAGCTGTTTTTT
cdr3_aa: CASSPERVSTGELFF

d_call: NA
clone_size: NA
j_call: TRBJ1-2
v_call: TRBV7-9
cdr3_nt: TGTGCCAGCAGCCCAGGGACCGACTCTGGCTACACCTTC
cdr3_aa: CASSPGTDSGYTF

d_call: NA
clone_size: few
j_call: TRBJ1-1
v_call: TRBV18
cdr3_nt: TGTGCCAGCTCGACAGGAGAGAACACTGAAGCTTTCTTT
cdr3_aa: CASSTGENTEAFF

d_call: NA
clone_size: NA
j_call: TRBJ1-2
v_call: TRBV7-9
cdr3_nt: TGTGCCAGCACCGGTGGGACGGAGTCTGCCTACACCTTC
cdr3_aa: CASTGGTESAYTF

d_call: TRBD1
clone_size: few
j_call: TRBJ2-7
v_call: TRBV27
cdr3_nt: TGTGCCAGCAGATTACAGGGGGCCAGGAGCTACGAGCAGTACTTC
cdr3_aa: CASRLQGARSYEQYF

d_call: TRBD1
clone_size: NA
j_call: TRBJ2-2
v_call: TRBV6-1
cdr3_nt: TGTGCCAGCAGTACCTGGACAGGGTCCACCGGGGAGCTGTTTTTT
cdr3_aa: CASSTWTGSTGELFF

d_call: NA
clone_size: few
j_call: TRBJ2-5
v_call: TRBV7-7
cdr3_nt: TGTGCCAGCAGCTTATCTGTGGGGGAGACGGAGACCCAGTACTTC
cdr3_aa: CASSLSVGETETQYF

d_call: NA
clone_size: NA
j_call: TRBJ2-7
v_call: TRBV21-1
cdr3_nt: TGTGCCAGCAGCAACGGGAGGGATTCTTCTCGGTGGGAGCAGTACTTC
cdr3_aa: CASSNGRDSSRWEQYF

d_call: TRBD1
clone_size: few
j_call: TRBJ1-5
v_call: TRBV5-6
cdr3_nt: TGTGCCAGCAGCTCCGGGACAGGGCACCAGCCCCAGCATTTT
cdr3_aa: CASSSGTGHQPQHF

d_call: NA
clone_size: few
j_call: TRBJ1-2
v_call: TRBV30
cdr3_nt: TGTGCCTGGAGTCCCTCTTGGGGGATGGATGGCTACACCTTC
cdr3_aa: CAWSPSWGMDGYTF

d_call: NA
clone_size: NA
j_call: TRBJ1-2
v_call: TRBV6-1
cdr3_nt: TGTGCCGGTGGGTTTACTAACTATGGCTACACCTTC
cdr3_aa: CAGGFTNYGYTF

d_call: TRBD1
clone_size: NA
j_call: TRBJ1-2
v_call: TRBV28
cdr3_nt: TGTGCCAGCAGTCCCACAGGGGGCAACTATGGCTACACCTTC
cdr3_aa: CASSPTGGNYGYTF

d_call: NA
clone_size: NA
j_call: TRBJ1-1
v_call: TRBV13
cdr3_nt: TGTGCCAGCAGCTTGGCGAACACTGAAGCTTTCTTT
cdr3_aa: CASSLANTEAFF

d_call: TRBD2
clone_size: NA
j_call: TRBJ2-3
v_call: TRBV7-2
cdr3_nt: TGTGCCAGCAGCTTCCTAGCGGGCTGGAGTAGCACAGATACGCAGTATTTT
cdr3_aa: CASSFLAGWSSTDTQYF

d_call: TRBD2
clone_size: few
j_call: TRBJ2-1
v_call: TRBV4-2
cdr3_nt: TGTGCCAGCAGCCAAGGAGGGGTAGCGGGACTAATAGTTCTCTTC
cdr3_aa: CASSQGGVAGLIVLF

d_call: NA
clone_size: NA
j_call: TRBJ1-4
v_call: TRBV27
cdr3_nt: TGTGCCATCAGTTTATCGTGGGGGAATGAAAAACTGTTTTTT
cdr3_aa: CAISLSWGNEKLFF

d_call: TRBD1
clone_size: NA
j_call: TRBJ2-5
v_call: TRBV27
cdr3_nt: TGTGCCAGCAACTTACAGGGGGCTCGGCGGGAGACCCAGTACTTC
cdr3_aa: CASNLQGARRETQYF

d_call: NA
clone_size: NA
j_call: TRBJ2-3
v_call: TRBV5-1
cdr3_nt: TGCGCCAGCAGCTTCGATTACACAGATACGCAGTATTTT
cdr3_aa: CASSFDYTDTQYF

d_call: NA
clone_size: few
j_call: TRBJ2-3
v_call: TRBV28
cdr3_nt: TGTGCCAGCAGTTTAACTACCACTACCAAACCAACCGCTAGCACAGATACGCAGTATTTT
cdr3_aa: CASSLTTTTKPTASTDTQYF

d_call: TRBD1
clone_size: NA
j_call: TRBJ1-3
v_call: TRBV29-1
cdr3_nt: TGCAGCGGTGGGACAGATGGAAACACCATATATTTT
cdr3_aa: CSGGTDGNTIYF

d_call: TRBD1
clone_size: few
j_call: TRBJ1-5
v_call: TRBV6-7
cdr3_nt: TGTGCCAGCAGTTACTCGGGACAGGCTAGGCAGCCCCAGCATTTT
cdr3_aa: CASSYSGQARQPQHF

d_call: NA
clone_size: NA
j_call: TRBJ2-7
v_call: TRBV5-1
cdr3_nt: TGCGCCAGCAGCCTAACCTACGAGCAGTACTTC
cdr3_aa: CASSLTYEQYF

d_call: NA
clone_size: few
j_call: TRBJ1-2
v_call: TRBV13
cdr3_nt: TGTGCCAGCAGCTTAGGGGGATCCCACCCTTCAAATGGCTACACCTTC
cdr3_aa: CASSLGGSHPSNGYTF

d_call: NA
clone_size: NA
j_call: TRBJ1-5
v_call: TRBV19
cdr3_nt: TGTGCCAGTAGTACCAGACAGAGCCTGTGGCGGCCCCAGCATTTT
cdr3_aa: CASSTRQSLWRPQHF

d_call: NA
clone_size: few
j_call: TRBJ1-1
v_call: TRBV6-5
cdr3_nt: TGTGCCAGCAGGAGACAGGTTGTGAACACTGAAGCTTTCTTT
cdr3_aa: CASRRQVVNTEAFF

d_call: NA
clone_size: NA
j_call: TRBJ1-2
v_call: TRBV15
cdr3_nt: TGTGCCACCAGCAGAGAGGGGTCTCATGGCTACACCTTC
cdr3_aa: CATSREGSHGYTF

d_call: NA
clone_size: few
j_call: TRBJ2-4
v_call: TRBV28
cdr3_nt: TGTGCCAGCAGGCGACAGGGGAGGGTAAACATTCAGTACTTC
cdr3_aa: CASRRQGRVNIQYF

d_call: NA
clone_size: NA
j_call: TRBJ2-7
v_call: TRBV2
cdr3_nt: TGTGCCAGCAGTGGAGTGCAGGGTTCCTACGAGCAGTACTTC
cdr3_aa: CASSGVQGSYEQYF

d_call: TRBD1
clone_size: once
j_call: TRBJ2-3
v_call: TRBV30
cdr3_nt: TGTGCCTGGAGGCGGGGACAGGGGAAGGCAGATACGCAGTATTTT
cdr3_aa: CAWRRGQGKADTQYF

d_call: NA
clone_size: few
j_call: TRBJ1-3
v_call: TRBV6-5
cdr3_nt: TGTGCCAGCACCCGGACCTCACTCTCTGGAAACACCATATATTTT
cdr3_aa: CASTRTSLSGNTIYF

d_call: NA
clone_size: NA
j_call: TRBJ2-5
v_call: TRBV4-1
cdr3_nt: TGCGCCAGCAGCCAAGAACCCGCCGGGGGCTTTAAAGAGACCCAGTACTTC
cdr3_aa: CASSQEPAGGFKETQYF

d_call: TRBD1
clone_size: few
j_call: TRBJ1-1
v_call: TRBV7-3
cdr3_nt: TGTGCCAGCAGCACTACCGGGACAGGGGACACTGAAGCTTTCTTT
cdr3_aa: CASSTTGTGDTEAFF

d_call: TRBD1
clone_size: few
j_call: TRBJ2-7
v_call: TRBV5-1
cdr3_nt: TGCGCCAGCAGACTGGGACAGGGGGTCACCTACGAGCAGTACTTC
cdr3_aa: CASRLGQGVTYEQYF